Listed below are T cell receptor beta chains from one sample, sequenced in a study of cytomegalovirus exposure and HLA in healthy donors. TCRdb keeps only in-frame clones here, not all; method: immunoSEQ multiplex PCR. The sample has 150,000 to 250,000 clones, approximately 78% seen once. The sequenced material came from PBMCs. The receptors were gathered from a woman between 50 and 59 years old in good health and CMV-seropositive. The CDR3 runs from the conserved cysteine through the conserved F or W. Fields, in order: D gene, J gene, clone size, CDR3 length, V gene, CDR3 protein, CDR3 DNA. D genes are given only for firm matches. Not every row has a clone size; where given, it reads once, few, many or a size class.

TRBD1	TRBJ2-5	once	15	TRBV30	CAWRARGRGLETQYF	TGTGCCTGGAGGGCCCGCGGCAGGGGGCTAGAGACCCAGTACTTC
.	TRBJ2-3	.	14	TRBV9	CASSVSTGLDTQYF	TGTGCCAGCAGCGTAAGCACAGGGTTAGATACGCAGTATTTT
.	TRBJ1-1	.	14	TRBV6-5	CASSSPTENTEAFF	TGTGCCAGCAGTTCCCCGACAGAGAACACTGAAGCTTTCTTT
TRBD1	TRBJ2-7	once	11	TRBV2	CASRRQGQEYF	TGTGCCAGCAGGCGACAGGGGCAGGAGTACTTC
TRBD1	TRBJ2-5	.	14	TRBV19	CASSTSYRGETQYF	TGTGCCAGTAGTACTTCCTACAGGGGAGAGACCCAGTACTTC
.	TRBJ2-3	.	12	TRBV27	CASSQGADTQYF	TGTGCCAGCAGTCAAGGGGCAGACACGCAGTATTTT
TRBD1	TRBJ2-7	.	14	TRBV6-5	CATSGTAGAYEQYF	TGTGCCACCTCGGGGACAGCAGGGGCCTACGAGCAGTACTTC
.	TRBJ2-7	.	15	TRBV4-1	CASSQVAGQGYEQYF	TGCGCCAGCAGCCAAGTAGCGGGACAGGGCTACGAGCAGTACTTC
TRBD1	TRBJ1-1	.	16	TRBV9	CASSPGQGYTFTEAFF	TGTGCCAGCAGCCCAGGACAGGGTTATACTTTCACTGAAGCTTTCTTT
TRBD2	TRBJ2-1	.	16	TRBV9	CASSVEGRDYRNEQFF	TGTGCCAGCAGCGTAGAGGGTCGGGACTACCGAAATGAGCAGTTCTTC
TRBD1	TRBJ2-7	.	15	TRBV19	CASSPGQGEIDEQYF	TGTGCCAGTAGTCCTGGACAGGGGGAGATCGACGAGCAGTACTTC
TRBD2	TRBJ2-7	few	12	TRBV29-1	CSVASGSGEQYF	TGCAGCGTTGCTAGCGGGAGCGGAGAGCAGTACTTC
TRBD2	TRBJ2-3	.	17	TRBV4-3	CASSQDRGVVSTDTQYF	TGCGCCAGCAGCCAAGATCGGGGGGTAGTCAGCACAGATACGCAGTATTTT
.	TRBJ2-3	.	15	TRBV7-9	CASSMDTAGTDTQYF	TGTGCCAGCAGCATGGACACCGCTGGGACAGATACGCAGTATTTT
.	TRBJ2-7	.	14	TRBV5-1	CASSSSPGQYEQYF	TGCGCCAGCAGCTCCTCCCCGGGACAATACGAGCAGTACTTC
TRBD2	TRBJ2-1	.	15	TRBV27	CASSPPGLLVREQFF	TGTGCCAGCAGTCCACCGGGACTACTCGTTAGGGAGCAGTTCTTC
TRBD2	TRBJ2-1	.	15	TRBV4-1	CASSQDGGAYNEQFF	TGCGCCAGCAGCCAAGACGGGGGGGCCTACAATGAGCAGTTCTTC
.	TRBJ2-3	.	15	TRBV9	CASSSAGSSTDTQYF	TGTGCCAGCAGCTCAGCGGGTTCTAGCACAGATACGCAGTATTTT
.	TRBJ2-7	.	17	TRBV7-9	CASSLKGVAGKPYEQYF	TGTGCCAGCAGCCTAAAAGGAGTGGCAGGGAAGCCCTACGAGCAGTACTTC
.	TRBJ2-1	.	14	TRBV6-5	CASSYSNSRNEQFF	TGTGCCAGCAGTTACTCGAATAGTCGCAATGAGCAGTTCTTC